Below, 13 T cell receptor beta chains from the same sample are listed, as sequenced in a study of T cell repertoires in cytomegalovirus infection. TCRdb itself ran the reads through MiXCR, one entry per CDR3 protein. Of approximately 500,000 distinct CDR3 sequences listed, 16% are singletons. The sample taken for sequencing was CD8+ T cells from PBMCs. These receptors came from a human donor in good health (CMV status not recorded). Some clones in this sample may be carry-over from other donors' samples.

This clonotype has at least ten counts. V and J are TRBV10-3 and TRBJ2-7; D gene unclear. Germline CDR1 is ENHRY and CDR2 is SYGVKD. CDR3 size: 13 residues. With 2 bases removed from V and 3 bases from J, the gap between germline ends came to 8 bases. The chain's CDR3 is CAISERVVYEQYF. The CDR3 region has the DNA TGTGCCATCAGTGAGAGAGTTGTCTACGAGCAGTACTTC.

This CDR3 reads CATSSPGGTDTQYF. The CDR3 region has the DNA TGTGCCACCAGCAGCCCTGGGGGCACAGATACGCAGTATTTT. V is TRBV15 and J is TRBJ2-3; the D is unclear. The CDR3 length is 14 residues. Germline V gene data show CDR1 as LNHNV and CDR2 as YYDKDF (reference sequence). The V end lost 3 bases, the J end lost 1 base, and 8 bases lay between the germline ends.

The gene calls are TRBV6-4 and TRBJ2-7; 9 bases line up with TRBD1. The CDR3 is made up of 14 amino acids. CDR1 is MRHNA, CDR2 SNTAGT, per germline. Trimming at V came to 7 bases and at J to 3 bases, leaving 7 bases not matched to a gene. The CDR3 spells CASILPGQGYEQYF. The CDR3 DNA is TGTGCCAGCATCCTCCCGGGACAGGGCTACGAGCAGTACTTC.

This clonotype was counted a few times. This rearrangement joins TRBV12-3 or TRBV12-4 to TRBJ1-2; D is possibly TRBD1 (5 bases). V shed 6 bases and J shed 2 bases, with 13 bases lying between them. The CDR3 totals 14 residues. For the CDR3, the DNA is TGTGCCAGCAGATACACAGGAGACAACTATGGCTACACCTTC. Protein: CASRYTGDNYGYTF.

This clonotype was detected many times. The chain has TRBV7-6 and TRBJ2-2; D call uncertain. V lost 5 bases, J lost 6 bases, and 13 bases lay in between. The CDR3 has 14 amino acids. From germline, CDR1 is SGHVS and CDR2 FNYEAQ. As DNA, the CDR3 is TGTGCCAGCAGCACCCTCGAGGCTCCCGGGGAGCTGTTTTTT. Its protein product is CASSTLEAPGELFF.

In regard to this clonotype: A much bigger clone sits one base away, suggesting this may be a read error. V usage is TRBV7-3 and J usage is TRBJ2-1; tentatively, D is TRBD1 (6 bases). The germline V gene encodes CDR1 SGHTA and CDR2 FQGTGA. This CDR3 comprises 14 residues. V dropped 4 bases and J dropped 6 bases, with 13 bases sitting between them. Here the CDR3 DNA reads TGTGCCAGCAGCTCCCGGGACATCTTCAATGAGCAGTTCTTC. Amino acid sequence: CASSSRDIFNEQFF.

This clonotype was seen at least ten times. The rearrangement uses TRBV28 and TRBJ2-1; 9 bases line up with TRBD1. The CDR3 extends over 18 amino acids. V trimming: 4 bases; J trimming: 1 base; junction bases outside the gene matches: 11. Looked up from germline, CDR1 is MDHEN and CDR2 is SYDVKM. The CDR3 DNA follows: TGTGCCAGCAGTTCCTTTTGGGGGGACAGGGAATCCTACAATGAGCAGTTCTTC. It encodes CASSSFWGDRESYNEQFF.

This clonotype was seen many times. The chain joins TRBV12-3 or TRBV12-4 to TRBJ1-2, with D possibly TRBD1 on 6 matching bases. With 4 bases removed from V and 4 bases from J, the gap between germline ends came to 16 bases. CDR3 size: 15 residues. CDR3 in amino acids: CASSSPGASLYGYTF. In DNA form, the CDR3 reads TGTGCCAGCAGTTCTCCAGGGGCTTCTCTCTATGGCTACACCTTC.

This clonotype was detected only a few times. The CDR3 nucleotides read TGCAGTGCTAGAGATAGGACAGTGGGGAATTACTATGGCTACACCTTC. This sequence encodes CSARDRTVGNYYGYTF. The chain uses TRBV20-1 and TRBJ1-2; a possible D gene is TRBD1 (6 bases). CDR1 DFQATT and CDR2 SNEGSKA come from the germline V gene (reference sequence). The V and J ends lost 0 bases and 3 bases respectively, with 17 bases between them. The CDR3 is 16 amino acids.

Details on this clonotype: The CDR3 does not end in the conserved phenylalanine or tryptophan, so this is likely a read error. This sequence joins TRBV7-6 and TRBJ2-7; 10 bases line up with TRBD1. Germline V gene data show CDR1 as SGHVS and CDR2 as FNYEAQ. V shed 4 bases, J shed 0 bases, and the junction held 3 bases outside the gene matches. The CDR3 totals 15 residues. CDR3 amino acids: CASSYRDRGSYEQYL. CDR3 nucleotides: TGTGCCAGCAGCTACCGGGACAGGGGCTCCTACGAGCAGTACTTA.

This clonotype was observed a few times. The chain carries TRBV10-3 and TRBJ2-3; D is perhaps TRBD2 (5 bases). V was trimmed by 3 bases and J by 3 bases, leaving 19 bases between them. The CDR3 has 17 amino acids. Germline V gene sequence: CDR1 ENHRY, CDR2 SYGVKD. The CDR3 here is CAISDLRGIRETDTQYF. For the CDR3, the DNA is TGTGCCATCAGTGACCTTCGAGGGATTCGGGAAACAGATACGCAGTATTTT.

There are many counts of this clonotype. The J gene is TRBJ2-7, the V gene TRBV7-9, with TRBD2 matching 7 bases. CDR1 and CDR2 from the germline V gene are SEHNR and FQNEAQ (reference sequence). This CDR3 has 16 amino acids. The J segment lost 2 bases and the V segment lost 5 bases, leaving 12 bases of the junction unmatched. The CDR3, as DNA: TGTGCCAGCAGCCCCCATGCGGGGGAGTTAGCCTACGAGCAGTACTTC. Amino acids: CASSPHAGELAYEQYF.

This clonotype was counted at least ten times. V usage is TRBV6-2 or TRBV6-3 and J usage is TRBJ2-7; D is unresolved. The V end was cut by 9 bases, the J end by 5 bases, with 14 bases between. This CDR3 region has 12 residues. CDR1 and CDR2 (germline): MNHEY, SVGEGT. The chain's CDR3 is CASTQTPNEQYF. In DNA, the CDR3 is TGTGCCAGTACCCAAACACCCAACGAGCAGTACTTC.